The present entry profiles one TCR beta chain with its context. Its cognate antigen is unknown. Quantitative 5'-RACE with molecular barcodes generated TCR beta libraries. MiXCR, applied by TCRdb to the 5' RACE reads, yields one record per CDR3 protein. The sample records 400,000 or so distinct CDR3 sequences, 26% being singletons. This specimen comes from a study of CD8 T cells in ankylosing spondylitis. Whole-study results and caveats: Blood of patients with ankylosing spondylitis appeared to be characterized by a TCR beta motif of fewer than 10 highly homologous variants. In peripheral blood, disease-linked CD8+ clones occurred at relatively low frequencies.

Germline V gene sequence: CDR1 SNHLY, CDR2 FYNNEI. The J segment lost 2 bases and the V segment lost 8 bases, leaving 8 bases of the junction unmatched. This CDR3 contains 15 residues. The sample comprised blood, either unsorted or a sorted T cell fraction (not recorded which). This TCR came from a male donor with ankylosing spondylitis. The chain uses TRBV2 and TRBJ2-3; 9 bases fit TRBD2. The CDR3 DNA is TGTGCCAGCTGGATAGCGGGAGTGGACACAGATACGCAGTATTTT. It specifies CASWIAGVDTDTQYF.